Listed here are 10 T cell receptor beta chains from one sample, sequenced in a study of shared clonotypes between healthy human individuals. This table comes from immunoSEQ multiplex PCR, and its TCRdb copy is limited to in-frame clones, with some not included. The sample shows a few million clones, about 94% of them seen only once. Material for sequencing was naive CD4+ T cells sorted from blood. Subset indicated: CD45RA+ positively selected. The receptor source for this set is a man aged 18 to 35 in good health.

The chain is built from TRBV11-1 and TRBJ2-7; D is possibly TRBD2 (5 bases). The CDR3 consists of 14 residues. Germline CDR1 and CDR2: SGHAT and FQDESV (reference sequence). V was trimmed by 3 bases and J by 2 bases, leaving 11 bases between them. The CDR3 loop reads CASSFGSGPYEQYF. The CDR3, as DNA: TGTGCCAGCAGCTTTGGGAGTGGTCCCTACGAGCAGTACTTC. The entire variable domain, with the rest obtained from reference TRBV11-1 and TRBJ2-7, is as follows: EAEVAQSPRYKITEKSQAVAFWCDPISGHATLYWYRQILGQGPELLVQFQDESVVDDSQLPKDRFSAERLKGVDSTLKIQPAELGDSAMYLCASSFGSGPYEQYFGPGTRLTVT.

V usage is TRBV29-1 and J usage is TRBJ1-2, with D perhaps TRBD1 (6 bases). Per the germline V gene, CDR1 is SQVTM and CDR2 is ANQGSEA. With 4 bases removed from V and 0 bases from J, the gap between germline ends came to 9 bases. This CDR3 comprises 13 residues. The CDR3 sequence: CSVVGTSNYGYTF. CDR3 DNA sequence: TGCAGCGTTGTAGGGACATCTAACTATGGCTACACCTTC. The full variable domain, rest sourced from reference TRBV29-1 and TRBJ1-2, is SAVISQKPSRDICQRGTSLTIQCQVDSQVTMMFWYRQQPGQSLTLIATANQGSEATYESGFVIDKFPISRPNLTFSTLTVSNMSPEDSSIYLCSVVGTSNYGYTFGSGTRLTVV.

The chain uses TRBV2 and TRBJ2-7; weak D call: TRBD1 (6 bases). V gave up 10 bases and J gave up 4 bases, with 11 bases separating them. CDR3 length equals 11 residues. Germline V CDR1 and CDR2: SNHLY, FYNNEI. The CDR3 is CATVQGYEQYF. The CDR3 DNA is TGTGCCACCGTACAGGGATACGAGCAGTACTTC.

The chain's CDR3 is CASSRDRGSGNTIYF. The CDR3 DNA reads as TGTGCCAGCAGCCGGGACAGGGGCTCTGGAAACACCATATATTTT. This chain links TRBV11-2 with TRBJ1-3, with 10 bases aligning to TRBD1. Germline CDR1 and CDR2: SGHAT and FQNNGV. J gave up 0 bases and V 5 bases, and 1 base lay outside the gene matches. The length of the CDR3 is 15 residues.

As regards this clone: Other nucleotide sequences in the sample specify the same CDR3. V gene TRBV6-6 combines with J gene TRBJ2-5, with D possibly being TRBD2 (6 bases). V dropped 5 bases and J dropped 5 bases, with 6 bases sitting between them. The CDR3 totals 11 residues. Per the germline V gene, CDR1 is MNHNY and CDR2 is SVGAGI (reference sequence). The CDR3: CASSGGETQYF. As DNA, the CDR3 is TGTGCCAGCAGTGGAGGGGAGACCCAGTACTTC.

This clone showed up just a few times. V usage is TRBV10-1 and J usage is TRBJ2-2; the D is unclear. Trimming cost V 4 bases and J 4 bases, with 7 bases left between them. This CDR3 has 13 amino acids. CDR1 is WNHNN and CDR2 is SYGVQD in the germline V gene (reference sequence). The CDR3 reads CASSALTTGELFF. The CDR3 coding sequence is TGCGCCAGCAGTGCACTGACCACCGGGGAGCTGTTTTTT.

The chain carries TRBV6-5 and TRBJ1-1; unclear D gene. The length of the CDR3 is 13 residues. V was pared by 4 bases and J by 4 bases, with 10 bases between. Germline values: CDR1 MNHEY, CDR2 SVGAGI. This chain's CDR3 is CASSSSRATEAFF. The DNA for the CDR3 is TGTGCCAGCAGTTCCAGTCGGGCCACTGAAGCTTTCTTT.

The chain employs TRBV30 and TRBJ2-5; tentatively, D is TRBD2 (6 bases). The V end was cut by 1 base, the J end by 1 base, with 10 bases between. Germline V CDR1 and CDR2: GTSNPN, SVGIG (reference sequence). The CDR3 runs to 14 residues. Here the CDR3 reads CAWSGGGTQETQYF. In nucleotides, the CDR3 is TGTGCCTGGAGTGGAGGCGGGACCCAAGAGACCCAGTACTTC.

The V and J genes are TRBV19 and TRBJ1-1, with 7 bases identical to TRBD1. J gave up 4 bases and V 3 bases, and 11 bases lay outside the gene matches. The germline gives CDR1 LNHDA, CDR2 SQIVND (reference sequence). This CDR3 is 16 amino acids long. The CDR3 region has the DNA TGTGCCAGTAGTATCAGACAGGGATTCTCGATCACTGAAGCTTTCTTT. Amino acid sequence: CASSIRQGFSITEAFF.

The V and J genes are TRBV7-6 and TRBJ2-2, with a tentative D call TRBD1 (9 bases). Germline V gene lookup returns CDR1 SGHVS and CDR2 FNYEAQ. The CDR3 runs to 18 residues. Trimming removed 2 bases at V and 3 bases at J, with 19 bases between. DNA for the CDR3: TGTGCCAGCAGCTTATACTCGGGAGGGACAGGGTACACCGGGGAGCTGTTTTTT. The encoded protein is CASSLYSGGTGYTGELFF.